These 2 T cell receptor beta chains were sequenced from one sample in a study of T cells in Graves' hyperthyroidism and ophthalmopathy. The CDR3 regions of TCR beta were amplified from RNA transcripts. Primed by the HTBI set, a first-round RT-PCR was run on the TCR CDR3. Using its own MiXCR run on the multiplex PCR reads, TCRdb lists one record per CDR3 protein. The sample yields under 40,000 distinct CDR3 sequences, just under 50% seen once. Sequenced: blood. Receptors were obtained from a woman between 50 and 59 years old with Graves' hyperthyroidism that later progressed to Graves' ophthalmopathy.

In regard to this clonotype: The junction differs from germline at one of its ends, possibly a read error. V usage is TRBV19 and J usage is TRBJ1-1; D possibly corresponds to TRBD1 (5 bases). CDR1 LNHDA and CDR2 SQIVND come from the germline V gene (reference sequence). There are 12 residues in the CDR3. The DNA for the CDR3 is TGTGCCAACACAAGACAGATCAGTGAAGCATTCTTT. Protein product: CANTRQISEAFF.

With respect to this clonotype: Mismatch with germline at one junction end may stem from a read error. The chain uses TRBV20-1 and TRBJ1-4; 12 bases match TRBD1. Germline V gene sequence: CDR1 DFQATT, CDR2 SNEGSKA (reference sequence). CDR3 length: 16 amino acids. The chain's CDR3 is CSAETGTGGCFEKLFF. In DNA, the CDR3 is TGCAGTGCTGAAACCGGGACAGGGGGCTGTTTTGAAAAACTATTTTTT.